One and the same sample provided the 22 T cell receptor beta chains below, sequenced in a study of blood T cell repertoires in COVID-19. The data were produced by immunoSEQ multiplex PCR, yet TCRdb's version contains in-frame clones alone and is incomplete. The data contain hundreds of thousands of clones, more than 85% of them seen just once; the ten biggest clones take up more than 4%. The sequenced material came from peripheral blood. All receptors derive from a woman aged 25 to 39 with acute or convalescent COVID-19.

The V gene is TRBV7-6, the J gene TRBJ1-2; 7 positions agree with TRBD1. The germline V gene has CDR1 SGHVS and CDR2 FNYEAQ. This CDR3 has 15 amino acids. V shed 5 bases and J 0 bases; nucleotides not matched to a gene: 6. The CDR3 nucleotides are TGTGCCAGCAGCGCCGACAGGGAGACTAACTATGGCTACACCTTC. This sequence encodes CASSADRETNYGYTF.

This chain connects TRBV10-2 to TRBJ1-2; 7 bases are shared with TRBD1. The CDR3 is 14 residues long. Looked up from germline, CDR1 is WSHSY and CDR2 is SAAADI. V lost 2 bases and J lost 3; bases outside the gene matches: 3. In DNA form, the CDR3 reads TGCGCCAGCAGTGAGCCGGGACAGTACTATGGCTACACCTTC. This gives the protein CASSEPGQYYGYTF.

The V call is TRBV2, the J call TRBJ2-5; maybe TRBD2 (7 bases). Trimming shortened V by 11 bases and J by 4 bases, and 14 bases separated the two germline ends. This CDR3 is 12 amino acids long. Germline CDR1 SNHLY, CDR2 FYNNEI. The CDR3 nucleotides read TGTGCCGCAGCGAGGGGGGGAGAGACCCAGTACTTC. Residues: CAAARGGETQYF.

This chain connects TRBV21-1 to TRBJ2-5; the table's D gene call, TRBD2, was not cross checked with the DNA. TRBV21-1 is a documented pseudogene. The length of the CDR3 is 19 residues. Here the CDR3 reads CASSKCPRLAEFVQETQYF. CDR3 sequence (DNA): TGTGCCAGCAGCAAGTGCCCCCGACTAGCGGAGTTTGTCCAAGAGACCCAGTACTTC.

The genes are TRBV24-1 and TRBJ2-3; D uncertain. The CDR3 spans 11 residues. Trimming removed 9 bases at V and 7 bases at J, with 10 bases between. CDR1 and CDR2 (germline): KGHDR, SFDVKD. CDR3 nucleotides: TGTGCCACCCGAAACGAGAATACGCAGTATTTT. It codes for CATRNENTQYF.

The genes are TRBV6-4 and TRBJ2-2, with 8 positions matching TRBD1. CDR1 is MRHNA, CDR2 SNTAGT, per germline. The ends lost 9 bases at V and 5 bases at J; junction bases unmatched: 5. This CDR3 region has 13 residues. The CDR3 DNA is TGTGCCAGTGTCACAGGGGGTACCGGGGAGCTGTTTTTT. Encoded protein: CASVTGGTGELFF.

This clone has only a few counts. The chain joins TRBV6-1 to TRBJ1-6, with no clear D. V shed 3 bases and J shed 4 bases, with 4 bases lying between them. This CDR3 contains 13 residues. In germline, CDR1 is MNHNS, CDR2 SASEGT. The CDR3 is CASSDQYNSPLHF. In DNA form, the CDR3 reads TGTGCCAGCAGTGACCAGTATAATTCACCCCTCCACTTT.

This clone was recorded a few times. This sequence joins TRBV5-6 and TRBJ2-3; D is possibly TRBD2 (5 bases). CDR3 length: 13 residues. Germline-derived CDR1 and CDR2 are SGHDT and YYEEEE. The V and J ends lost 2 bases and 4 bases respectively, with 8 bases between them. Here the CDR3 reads CASSFGGSDTQYF. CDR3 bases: TGTGCCAGCAGCTTTGGCGGGTCAGATACGCAGTATTTT. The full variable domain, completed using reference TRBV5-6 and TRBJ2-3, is DAGVTQSPTHLIKTRGQQVTLRCSPKSGHDTVSWYQQALGQGPQFIFQYYEEEERQRGNFPDRFSGHQFPNYSSELNVNALLLGDSALYLCASSFGGSDTQYFGPGTRLTVL.

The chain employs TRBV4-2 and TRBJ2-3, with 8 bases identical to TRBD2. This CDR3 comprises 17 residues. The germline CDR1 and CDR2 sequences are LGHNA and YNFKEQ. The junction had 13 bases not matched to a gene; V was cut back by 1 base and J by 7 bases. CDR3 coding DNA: TGTGCCAGCAGCCAAGGGCTAGCAACTAGCGGAAAGAATACGCAGTATTTT. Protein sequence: CASSQGLATSGKNTQYF.

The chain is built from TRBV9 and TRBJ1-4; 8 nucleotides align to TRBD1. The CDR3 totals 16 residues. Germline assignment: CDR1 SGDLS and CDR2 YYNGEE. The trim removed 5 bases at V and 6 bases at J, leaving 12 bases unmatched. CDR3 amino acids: CASSPQSGGEDEKLFF. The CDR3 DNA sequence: TGTGCCAGCAGTCCACAGTCAGGGGGCGAAGATGAAAAACTGTTTTTT.

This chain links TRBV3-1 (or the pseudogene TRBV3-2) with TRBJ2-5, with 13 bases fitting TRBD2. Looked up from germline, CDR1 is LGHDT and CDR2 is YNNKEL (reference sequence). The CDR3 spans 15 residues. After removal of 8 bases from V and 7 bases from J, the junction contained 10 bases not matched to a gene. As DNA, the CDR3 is TGTGCCAGCCGTTGGACTAGCGGGGGCGTCGGGACCCAGTACTTC. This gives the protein CASRWTSGGVGTQYF.

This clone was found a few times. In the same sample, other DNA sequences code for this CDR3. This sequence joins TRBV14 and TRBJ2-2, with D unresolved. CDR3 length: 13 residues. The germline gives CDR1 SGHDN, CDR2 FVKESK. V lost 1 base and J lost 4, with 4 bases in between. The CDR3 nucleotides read TGTGCCAGCAGCCAAGTGCGCACCGGGGAGCTGTTTTTT. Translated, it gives CASSQVRTGELFF.

The CDR3 DNA sequence: TGTGCCAGCTCAGCTTCAGGGCGGACTAATGAAAAACTGTTTTTT. This encodes CASSASGRTNEKLFF. The V call is TRBV18, the J call TRBJ1-4, with a weak D call TRBD1 (5 bases). Trimming removed 5 bases from V and 2 bases from J, with 12 bases in between. This CDR3 comprises 15 residues. Germline loops: CDR1 KGHSH, CDR2 LQKENI.

The CDR3 region is CASSLGLRDTEAFF. The DNA for the CDR3 is TGTGCCAGCAGCCTAGGCCTGCGGGACACTGAAGCTTTCTTT. The V call is TRBV4-2, the J call TRBJ1-1; D unresolved. There are 14 residues in the CDR3. Germline V gives CDR1 LGHNA, CDR2 YNFKEQ. The V end was cut by 4 bases, the J end by 3 bases, with 12 bases between.

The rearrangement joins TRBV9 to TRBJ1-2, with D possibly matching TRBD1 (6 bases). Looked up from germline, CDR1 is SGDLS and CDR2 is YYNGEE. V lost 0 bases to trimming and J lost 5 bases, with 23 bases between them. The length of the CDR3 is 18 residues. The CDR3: CASSVGSGGRGKRYGYTF. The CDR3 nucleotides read TGTGCCAGCAGCGTAGGTAGTGGAGGCAGGGGCAAAAGGTATGGCTACACCTTC.

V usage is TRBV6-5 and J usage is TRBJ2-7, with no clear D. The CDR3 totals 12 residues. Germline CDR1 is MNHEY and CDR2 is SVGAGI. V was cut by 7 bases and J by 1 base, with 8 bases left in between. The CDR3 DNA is TGTGCCAGCACCGAAGAGTCCTACGAGCAGTACTTC. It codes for CASTEESYEQYF.

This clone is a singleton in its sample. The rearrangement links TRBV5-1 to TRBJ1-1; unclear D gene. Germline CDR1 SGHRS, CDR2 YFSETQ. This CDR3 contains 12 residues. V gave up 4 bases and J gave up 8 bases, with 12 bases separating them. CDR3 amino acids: CASSRGLSEAFF. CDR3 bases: TGCGCCAGCAGCCGAGGTTTATCCGAAGCTTTCTTT.

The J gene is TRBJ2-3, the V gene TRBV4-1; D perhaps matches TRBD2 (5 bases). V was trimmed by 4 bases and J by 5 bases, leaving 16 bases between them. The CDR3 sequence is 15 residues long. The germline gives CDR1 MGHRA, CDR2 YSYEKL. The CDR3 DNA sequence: TGCGCCAGCAGCCTAATCCTAGGAAGCGGAGATACGCAGTATTTT. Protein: CASSLILGSGDTQYF.

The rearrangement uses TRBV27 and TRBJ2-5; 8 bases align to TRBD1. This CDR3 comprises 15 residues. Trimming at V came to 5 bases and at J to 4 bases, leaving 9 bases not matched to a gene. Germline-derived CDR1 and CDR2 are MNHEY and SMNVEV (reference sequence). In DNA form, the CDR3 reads TGTGCCAGCAGTATAGGACAGGGTGAGGGAGAGACCCAGTACTTC. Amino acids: CASSIGQGEGETQYF.

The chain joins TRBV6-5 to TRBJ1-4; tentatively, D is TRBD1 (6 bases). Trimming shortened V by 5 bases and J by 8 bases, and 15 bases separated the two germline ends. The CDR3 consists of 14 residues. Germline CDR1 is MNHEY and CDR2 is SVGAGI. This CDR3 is CASSPQGSKEKLFF. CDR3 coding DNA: TGTGCCAGCAGTCCACAGGGAAGTAAAGAAAAACTGTTTTTT.

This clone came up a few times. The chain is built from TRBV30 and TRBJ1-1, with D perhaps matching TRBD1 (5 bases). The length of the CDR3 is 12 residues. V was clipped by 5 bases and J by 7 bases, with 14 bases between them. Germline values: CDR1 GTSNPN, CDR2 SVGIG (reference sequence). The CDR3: CAWAGNLGEAFF. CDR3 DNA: TGTGCCTGGGCAGGGAACTTGGGTGAAGCTTTCTTT.

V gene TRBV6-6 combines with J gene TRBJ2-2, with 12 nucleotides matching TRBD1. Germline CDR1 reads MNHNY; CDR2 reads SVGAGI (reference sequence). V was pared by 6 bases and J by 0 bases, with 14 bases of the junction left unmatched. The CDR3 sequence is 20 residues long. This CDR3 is CASSQGGQGAPFPNTGELFF. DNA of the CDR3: TGTGCCAGCAGCCAGGGGGGACAGGGGGCGCCTTTCCCGAACACCGGGGAGCTGTTTTTT.